These 25 T cell receptor beta chains share one sample of origin, sequenced in a study of cytomegalovirus exposure and HLA in healthy donors. With 60 Vbeta and 13 Jbeta primers, the PCR was carried out. TCRdb keeps only in-frame clones here, not all; method: immunoSEQ multiplex PCR. The sample includes about 210,000 clones, about 80% seen only once; the top ten take about 9.4%. The sample was PBMCs. Receptors were obtained from a woman in her forties or fifties in good health and CMV-seropositive.

This chain connects TRBV28 to TRBJ2-1; 9 bases line up with TRBD1. Germline CDR1 MDHEN, CDR2 SYDVKM. This CDR3 has 18 residues. J lost 8 bases, V lost 3 bases, and 17 bases had no gene match. CDR3 in DNA: TGTGCCAGCAGTTTTGGGCGGTTTCGGGACAGGGAGGTCTATGAGCAGTTCTTC. Encoded protein: CASSFGRFRDREVYEQFF.

A few counts support this clone. J is TRBJ1-1 and V is TRBV5-1; 9 bases align to TRBD1. The CDR3 spans 14 residues. CDR1 SGHRS and CDR2 YFSETQ come from the germline V gene. Trimming at V came to 4 bases and at J to 5 bases, leaving 6 bases not matched to a gene. The chain's CDR3 is CASSPGTGRTEAFF. The CDR3 DNA reads TGCGCCAGCAGCCCCGGGACAGGGAGGACTGAAGCTTTCTTT.

The V call is TRBV29-1, the J call TRBJ2-3; 8 bases fit TRBD2. After removal of 6 bases from V and 2 bases from J, the junction contained 16 bases not matched to a gene. CDR1 is SQVTM, CDR2 ANQGSEA, per germline. CDR3 length equals 17 residues. The CDR3 here is CSVLGDGGGPTTDTQYF. In nucleotides, the CDR3 is TGCAGCGTGCTCGGCGACGGGGGGGGCCCAACCACAGATACGCAGTATTTT.

The CDR3 is CASSSGYFNYGYTF. In DNA form, the CDR3 reads TGTGCCAGCAGTTCAGGGTACTTTAACTATGGCTACACCTTC. The chain employs TRBV27 and TRBJ1-2; D is possibly TRBD1 (5 bases). The CDR3 extends over 14 amino acids. The germline V gene has CDR1 MNHEY and CDR2 SMNVEV (reference sequence). Trimming left V 4 bases short and J 1 base short, with 10 bases between.

This chain uses TRBV5-1 with TRBJ2-4; 9 nucleotides line up with TRBD2. Per the germline V gene, CDR1 is SGHRS and CDR2 is YFSETQ. Unmatched junction bases numbered 9, after V lost 4 bases and J lost 7 bases. This CDR3 contains 15 residues. The CDR3, as DNA: TGCGCCAGCAGCCCGCGGGGGGGCGGACGCAACATTCAGTACTTC. Translating gives CASSPRGGGRNIQYF.

The CDR3 spells CASRWGESTGELFF. The DNA of the CDR3 is TGTGCCAGCCGATGGGGCGAGAGCACCGGGGAGCTGTTTTTT. V and J are TRBV2 and TRBJ2-2; D might be TRBD1 (5 bases). The CDR3 extends over 14 amino acids. Germline CDR1 SNHLY, CDR2 FYNNEI. The germline V and J ends were trimmed by 8 bases and 4 bases, with 14 bases remaining between them. The full variable domain, completed using reference TRBV2 and TRBJ2-2, is EPEVTQTPSHQVTQMGQEVILRCVPISNHLYFYWYRQILGQKVEFLVSFYNNEISEKSEIFDDQFSVERPDGSNFTLKIRSTKLEDSAMYFCASRWGESTGELFFGEGSRLTVL.

This chain links TRBV11-2 with TRBJ1-2, with 7 bases aligning to TRBD1. The V gene's germline CDR1 is SGHAT and CDR2 FQNNGV. CDR3 length: 13 residues. J gave up 10 bases and V 0 bases, and 5 bases lay outside the gene matches. The CDR3 DNA is TGTGCCAGCAGCTTAGAGGACAGGTCAGACTACACCTTC. It is translated as CASSLEDRSDYTF. Supplemented by reference TRBV11-2 and TRBJ1-2, the full variable domain reads EAGVAQSPRYKIIEKRQSVAFWCNPISGHATLYWYQQILGQGPKLLIQFQNNGVVDDSQLPKDRFSAERLKGVDSTLKIQPAKLEDSAVYLCASSLEDRSDYTFGSGTRLTVV.

This chain joins TRBV5-1 and TRBJ2-2, with 12 bases matching TRBD2. This CDR3 region has 15 residues. CDR1 and CDR2 (germline): SGHRS, YFSETQ. Trimming cost V 3 bases and J 3 bases; bases outside gene matches: 0. Here the CDR3 reads CASSSSGGDTGELFF. The CDR3 bases are TGCGCCAGCAGCTCTAGCGGGGGGGACACCGGGGAGCTGTTTTTT.

This clone was found a few times. The chain combines TRBV5-8 with TRBJ1-5, with D hard to call. In germline, CDR1 is SGHTS, CDR2 YDEGEE. V gave up 0 bases and J gave up 0 bases, with 13 bases separating them. The CDR3 covers 17 residues. CDR3: CASSLAVRVPSNQPQHF. The DNA for the CDR3 is TGTGCCAGCAGCTTGGCCGTGAGAGTTCCTAGCAATCAGCCCCAGCATTTT.

The chain recombines TRBV6-6 with TRBJ2-7, with D possibly being TRBD2 (5 bases). This CDR3 has 14 amino acids. Germline V gene sequence: CDR1 MNHNY, CDR2 SVGAGI (reference sequence). Between the trimmed V and J ends, which lost 4 bases and 1 base, there was a span of 11 bases. CDR3 amino acids: CASSSLGISYEQYF. For the CDR3, the DNA is TGTGCCAGCAGTTCCCTCGGGATTTCCTACGAGCAGTACTTC.

This chain links TRBV6-6 with TRBJ2-5; 10 positions agree with TRBD2. Trimming cost V 7 bases and J 6 bases; bases outside gene matches: 11. The germline gives CDR1 MNHNY, CDR2 SVGAGI (reference sequence). This CDR3 region has 15 residues. CDR3 protein: CASTVLAGREKTQYF. The CDR3 bases are TGTGCCAGCACTGTACTAGCGGGGAGAGAAAAGACCCAGTACTTC.

The rearrangement uses TRBV10-1 and TRBJ1-1; possibly TRBD1 for D (6 bases). The V gene's germline CDR1 is WNHNN and CDR2 SYGVQD (reference sequence). The CDR3 runs to 16 residues. V dropped 3 bases and J dropped 1 base, with 15 bases sitting between them. The DNA for the CDR3 is TGCGCCAGCAGTGATGGCAGGGGCATAGGGAACACTGAAGCTTTCTTT. Translating it yields CASSDGRGIGNTEAFF.

The chain combines TRBV2 with TRBJ1-5; 11 nucleotides line up with TRBD1. Germline lookup yields CDR1 SNHLY and CDR2 FYNNEI. V was pared by 6 bases and J by 1 base, with 5 bases of the junction left unmatched. The CDR3 runs 16 residues. The CDR3 nucleotides are TGTGCCAGCAGCGGACAGGGGGCCAGAAGCAATCAGCCCCAGCATTTT. The encoded protein is CASSGQGARSNQPQHF.

The chain couples TRBV6-6 to TRBJ2-5, with TRBD1 matching 9 bases. Looked up from germline, CDR1 is MNHNY and CDR2 is SVGAGI (reference sequence). The CDR3 loop spans 16 amino acids. The V gene end was trimmed by 4 bases and the J gene end by 4 bases; junction bases not matched to a gene: 10. The CDR3 sequence is CASSSHTGGWRETQYF. Written as DNA, the CDR3 is TGTGCCAGCAGTTCACATACAGGGGGCTGGAGAGAGACCCAGTACTTC.

V gene TRBV25-1 combines with J gene TRBJ1-2; D is unclear. V shed 5 bases and J shed 5 bases, with 15 bases lying between them. The CDR3 covers 14 residues. Germline V gene lookup returns CDR1 MGHDK and CDR2 SYGVNS. CDR3 in amino acids: CASSPPVLSYGYTF. CDR3 DNA: TGTGCCAGCAGTCCCCCGGTACTTTCGTATGGCTACACCTTC.

This chain joins TRBV6-1 and TRBJ2-1; 13 bases agree with TRBD2. Germline lookup yields CDR1 MNHNS and CDR2 SASEGT. With 7 bases clipped from V and 2 bases from J, the junction kept 2 bases outside the gene matches. The CDR3 runs 15 residues. This CDR3 reads CASKLAGGAYNEQFF. For the CDR3, the DNA is TGTGCCAGCAAACTAGCGGGGGGGGCCTACAATGAGCAGTTCTTC.

The rearrangement uses TRBV6-5 and TRBJ1-1, with D perhaps TRBD1 (5 bases). In germline, CDR1 is MNHEY, CDR2 SVGAGI. Trimming took off 5 bases at V and 10 bases at J, with 20 bases between the two ends. The CDR3 runs to 14 residues. The CDR3 nucleotides read TGTGCCAGCAGTGAAGATGAGGGGCCGGGGGGAGCTTTCTTT. Protein: CASSEDEGPGGAFF.

The V call is TRBV6-5, the J call TRBJ1-2; TRBD1 is a possible D gene (5 bases). The CDR3 is 14 residues long. Germline lookup yields CDR1 MNHEY and CDR2 SVGAGI. Between the trimmed V and J ends, which lost 5 bases and 4 bases, there was a span of 14 bases. CDR3 region: CASSRAGRSYGYTF. In DNA form, the CDR3 reads TGTGCCAGCAGTAGGGCGGGGCGGAGCTATGGCTACACCTTC.

The V call is TRBV28, the J call TRBJ1-1; D is unclear. CDR3 size: 15 residues. Trimming removed 4 bases from V and 0 bases from J, with 12 bases in between. Germline CDR1 MDHEN, CDR2 SYDVKM. This chain's CDR3 is CASSSQNKMNTEAFF. In DNA form, the CDR3 reads TGTGCCAGCAGTTCCCAGAACAAGATGAACACTGAAGCTTTCTTT. The full variable domain, with the rest looked up from reference TRBV28 and TRBJ1-1, is DVKVTQSSRYLVKRTGEKVFLECVQDMDHENMFWYRQDPGLGLRLIYFSYDVKMKEKGDIPEGYSVSREKKERFSLILESASTNQTSMYLCASSSQNKMNTEAFFGQGTRLTVV.

Concerning this clone: One junction end does not reproduce the germline sequence, and a read error may be involved. This sample includes further DNA sequences coding for the same CDR3. This chain uses TRBV13 with TRBJ1-1; D is undetermined. Germline assignment: CDR1 PRHDT and CDR2 FYEKMQ (reference sequence). The CDR3 has 14 residues. The CDR3 region is CASSAGVLDTEAFF. CDR3 nucleotides: TGCGCCAGCAGCGCCGGGGTCCTCGACACTGAAGCTTTCTTT.

The chain uses TRBV6-6 and TRBJ1-1, with D perhaps TRBD1 (5 bases). The V end lost 5 bases, the J end lost 1 base, and 8 bases lay between the germline ends. This CDR3 spans 13 amino acids. Germline V CDR1 and CDR2: MNHNY, SVGAGI (reference sequence). DNA of the CDR3: TGTGCCAGCAGTGACAGACCGAACACTGAAGCTTTCTTT. As protein: CASSDRPNTEAFF.

A note on this clone: The same CDR3 also results from other DNA sequences found in this sample. This chain connects TRBV11-2 to TRBJ2-5, with a tentative D call TRBD1 (6 bases). There are 14 residues in the CDR3. Germline-derived CDR1 and CDR2 are SGHAT and FQNNGV. V dropped 6 bases and J dropped 2 bases, with 13 bases sitting between them. The CDR3 loop reads CASSRGQLQETQYF. For the CDR3, the DNA is TGTGCCAGCAGTCGTGGACAGCTACAAGAGACCCAGTACTTC.

This clone has more than one count but fewer than ten. The V gene is TRBV5-6, the J gene TRBJ2-5; 10 nucleotides match TRBD2. This CDR3 spans 16 amino acids. The germline CDR1 and CDR2 sequences are SGHDT and YYEEEE. V dropped 1 base and J dropped 3; count of bases not matched to a gene: 6. The CDR3 region has the DNA TGTGCCAGCAGCTTGAGAGCGGGGGGGTTCGAAGAGACCCAGTACTTC. Protein sequence: CASSLRAGGFEETQYF.

The J gene is TRBJ2-3, the V gene TRBV4-3, with 7 bases fitting TRBD1. V shed 0 bases, J shed 1 base, and the junction held 4 bases outside the gene matches. Per germline, CDR1 LGHNA and CDR2 YSLEER. CDR3 size: 16 residues. CDR3 protein: CASSQDDREGTDTQYF. CDR3 nucleotides: TGCGCCAGCAGCCAAGATGACAGGGAAGGCACAGATACGCAGTATTTT.

The chain employs TRBV10-3 and TRBJ2-7; 8 bases line up with TRBD1. V lost 10 bases, J lost 0 bases, and 8 bases stayed unmatched. Germline V gives CDR1 ENHRY, CDR2 SYGVKD. The CDR3 runs 14 residues. The CDR3 DNA follows: TGTGCCAGTAAGGGACAGGAGATCTCCTACGAGCAGTACTTC. Its protein is CASKGQEISYEQYF.